A single sample is the source of the 18 T cell receptor beta chains below, sequenced in a study of human T cells and chemical hapten exposure. Time point meaning: patch test 3, about 24 weeks after DPC sensitization. As for treatment: therapeutic diphenylcyclopropenone sensitization with weekly scalp DPC. TCRdb recomputed calls from the RACE reads with MiXCR, one row per CDR3 protein. The data show about 84,000 distinct CDR3 sequences, 11% seen once. The specimen comprised whole blood, sampled in connection with sensitization to the hapten diphenylcyclopropenone (DPC). Receptors were obtained from a woman aged 45-59 years with alopecia areata. Some clones in this sample may be carry-over from other donors' samples.

V and J are TRBV29-1 and TRBJ1-1; a possible D gene is TRBD1 (5 bases). Germline V gene data show CDR1 as SQVTM and CDR2 as ANQGSEA. The CDR3 spans 11 residues. V shed 6 bases and J shed 8 bases, with 13 bases lying between them. The CDR3 nucleotides read TGCAGCGTAGAACTTTACAGGGAAGCTTTCTTT. As protein: CSVELYREAFF.

The table lists this clonotype with many counts. DNA for the CDR3: TGCAGCGTATCAGCAGGCGAGCAGTACTTC. It translates to CSVSAGEQYF. The J gene is TRBJ2-7, the V gene TRBV29-1, with D unclear. CDR3 length: 10 residues. Germline V CDR1 and CDR2: SQVTM, ANQGSEA. The V gene lost 6 bases and the J gene lost 6 bases, with 9 bases spanning the gap.

This chain joins TRBV18 and TRBJ2-7; 7 bases fit TRBD2. V dropped 3 bases and J dropped 1; count of bases not matched to a gene: 12. The CDR3 length is 17 residues. The V gene's germline CDR1 is KGHSH and CDR2 LQKENI. DNA of the CDR3: TGTGCCAGCTCACCCGGGGTAGGTAGCGGGCGATCCTACGAGCAGTACTTC. Translated: CASSPGVGSGRSYEQYF.

In this sample, this clonotype turned up many times. The genes are TRBV20-1 and TRBJ2-3; 8 nucleotides align to TRBD2. Germline loops: CDR1 DFQATT, CDR2 SNEGSKA (reference sequence). The CDR3 is made up of 15 amino acids. V dropped 1 base and J dropped 2; count of bases not matched to a gene: 5. The CDR3 region is CSARGSGTITDTQYF. The CDR3 DNA reads as TGCAGTGCTAGAGGTAGCGGGACTATCACAGATACGCAGTATTTT.

This clonotype was counted at least ten times. This chain uses TRBV7-9 with TRBJ2-7; 9 bases map to TRBD2. Per the germline V gene, CDR1 is SEHNR and CDR2 is FQNEAQ (reference sequence). The CDR3 covers 13 residues. Unmatched junction bases numbered 2, after V lost 6 bases and J lost 2 bases. CDR3 nucleotides: TGTGCCAGCAGTGGCGGGAGGGCCTACGAGCAGTACTTC. It is translated as CASSGGRAYEQYF.

Notes on this clonotype: With a much larger clone just one base away, this may be a read error. The chain recombines TRBV28 with TRBJ2-3, with D perhaps assigned TRBD1 or TRBD2 (5 bases each). This CDR3 is built from 12 residues. V was cut by 4 bases and J by 7 bases, with 9 bases left in between. Germline loops: CDR1 MDHEN, CDR2 SYDVKM. CDR3 in amino acids: CASSSGTNTQYF. DNA of the CDR3: TGTGCCAGCAGTTCTGGGACGAATACGCAGTATTTT.

The rearrangement links TRBV29-1 to TRBJ2-7; 8 positions agree with TRBD2. This CDR3 is built from 12 residues. The V segment lost 6 bases and the J segment 6 bases; nucleotides outside the gene matches: 7. CDR1 SQVTM and CDR2 ANQGSEA come from the germline V gene. The CDR3 is CSVRSGGSEQYF. The CDR3 DNA reads as TGCAGCGTCCGCAGCGGGGGTAGCGAGCAGTACTTC.

The sample holds a few counts of this clonotype. This chain joins TRBV5-6 and TRBJ1-6; D is ambiguous. The CDR3 is 12 residues long. V lost 1 base and J 12 bases, leaving 8 bases between the germline ends. The germline V gene has CDR1 SGHDT and CDR2 YYEEEE. CDR3: CASSLSMGPLHF. The CDR3 DNA sequence: TGTGCCAGCAGCTTGAGTATGGGACCCCTCCACTTT.

This clonotype was counted at least ten times. The chain links TRBV24-1 to TRBJ2-1; 14 bases are a match to TRBD2. CDR1 is KGHDR, CDR2 SFDVKD, per germline. V was clipped by 4 bases and J by 8 bases; unmatched bases: 9. The CDR3 covers 17 residues. CDR3 region: CATSDPTSGGAGDEQFF. CDR3 nucleotide sequence: TGTGCCACCAGTGACCCGACTAGCGGGGGGGCTGGAGATGAGCAGTTCTTC.

V gene TRBV5-1 combines with J gene TRBJ1-1, with D possibly matching TRBD1 (5 bases). This CDR3 is built from 15 residues. CDR1 and CDR2 from the germline V gene are SGHRS and YFSETQ. Between the trimmed V and J ends, which lost 3 bases and 5 bases, there was a span of 17 bases. The CDR3 spells CASSYSSQSGTEAFF. As DNA, the CDR3 is TGCGCCAGCAGCTATAGCAGCCAGTCAGGGACTGAAGCTTTCTTT. The full variable domain, its missing parts supplied by reference TRBV5-1 and TRBJ1-1, is KAGVTQTPRYLIKTRGQQVTLSCSPISGHRSVSWYQQTPGQGLQFLFEYFSETQRNKGNFPGRFSGRQFSNSRSEMNVSTLELGDSALYLCASSYSSQSGTEAFFGQGTRLTVV.

This clonotype was seen a handful of times. The V gene is TRBV11-2, the J gene TRBJ2-1; tentatively, D is TRBD2 (6 bases). CDR1 SGHAT and CDR2 FQNNGV come from the germline V gene. V was cut by 5 bases and J by 2 bases, with 10 bases left in between. The CDR3 is 14 residues long. CDR3 sequence (DNA): TGTGCCAGCAGCCCACGGGGGACCTACAATGAGCAGTTCTTC. It yields the protein CASSPRGTYNEQFF.

This clonotype has more than one count but fewer than ten. The J gene is TRBJ2-1, the V gene TRBV2; 15 nucleotides agree with TRBD2. V shed 7 bases and J 1 base; nucleotides not matched to a gene: 5. This CDR3 contains 17 residues. The germline CDR1 and CDR2 sequences are SNHLY and FYNNEI. This CDR3 is CASTFGLAGGSYNEQFF. CDR3 nucleotide sequence: TGTGCCAGCACTTTTGGACTAGCGGGAGGGTCCTACAATGAGCAGTTCTTC.

This clonotype was found many times. The chain is built from TRBV7-8 and TRBJ2-7, with TRBD1 as a possible D gene (6 bases). The CDR3 runs 15 residues. Germline CDR1 reads SGHVS; CDR2 reads FQNEAQ. Trimming cost V 0 bases and J 2 bases, with 11 bases left between them. CDR3 in amino acids: CASSLAAGATYEQYF. The CDR3 DNA reads TGTGCCAGCAGCTTAGCGGCAGGGGCCACCTACGAGCAGTACTTC.

The chain carries TRBV7-2 and TRBJ2-7; tentative D call: TRBD2 (5 bases). The CDR3 spans 16 residues. Trimming cost V 1 base and J 0 bases, with 13 bases left between them. Per germline, CDR1 SGHTA and CDR2 FQGNSA. The DNA for the CDR3 is TGTGCCAGCAGCTTAGTAGCGAGTCGAACCTCCTACGAGCAGTACTTC. Translating it yields CASSLVASRTSYEQYF.

This chain joins TRBV5-1 and TRBJ1-2; D not certain. Germline CDR1 SGHRS, CDR2 YFSETQ. With 0 bases removed from V and 7 bases from J, the gap between germline ends came to 13 bases. The CDR3 covers 14 residues. The CDR3 sequence is CASSLALGPAGYTF. For the CDR3, the DNA is TGCGCCAGCAGCTTGGCGCTTGGCCCGGCTGGCTACACCTTC. The complete variable domain, with remaining parts taken from reference TRBV5-1 and TRBJ1-2, reads KAGVTQTPRYLIKTRGQQVTLSCSPISGHRSVSWYQQTPGQGLQFLFEYFSETQRNKGNFPGRFSGRQFSNSRSEMNVSTLELGDSALYLCASSLALGPAGYTFGSGTRLTVV.

This clonotype was detected only a few times. The chain uses TRBV20-1 and TRBJ1-6; D might be TRBD1 (6 bases). The CDR3 covers 12 residues. Trimming took off 5 bases at V and 13 bases at J, with 15 bases between the two ends. Germline CDR1 DFQATT, CDR2 SNEGSKA (reference sequence). The chain's CDR3 is CSAGKTGRPLHF. DNA of the CDR3: TGCAGTGCTGGAAAGACAGGTCGTCCCCTCCACTTT.

This clonotype has a count of ten or more. This chain uses TRBV7-3 with TRBJ2-1; 8 nucleotides line up with TRBD2. V lost 0 bases, J lost 5 bases, and 3 bases stayed unmatched. The CDR3 is made up of 15 amino acids. Germline V lookup: CDR1 SGHTA, CDR2 FQGTGA. The CDR3 spells CASSLTSGGNNEQFF. In nucleotides, the CDR3 is TGTGCCAGCAGCTTAACGTCGGGAGGGAACAATGAGCAGTTCTTC.

This sequence joins TRBV28 and TRBJ2-4, with D possibly matching TRBD2 (6 bases). CDR1 and CDR2 from the germline V gene are MDHEN and SYDVKM. Trimming cost V 7 bases and J 0 bases, with 16 bases left between them. The CDR3 extends over 16 amino acids. The CDR3 nucleotides are TGTGCCAGCACCCCGGAGGGCGCCAGAGCCAAAAACATTCAGTACTTC. This translates into CASTPEGARAKNIQYF. The variable domain in full, completed from reference TRBV28 and TRBJ2-4, reads DVKVTQSSRYLVKRTGEKVFLECVQDMDHENMFWYRQDPGLGLRLIYFSYDVKMKEKGDIPEGYSVSREKKERFSLILESASTNQTSMYLCASTPEGARAKNIQYFGAGTRLSVL.